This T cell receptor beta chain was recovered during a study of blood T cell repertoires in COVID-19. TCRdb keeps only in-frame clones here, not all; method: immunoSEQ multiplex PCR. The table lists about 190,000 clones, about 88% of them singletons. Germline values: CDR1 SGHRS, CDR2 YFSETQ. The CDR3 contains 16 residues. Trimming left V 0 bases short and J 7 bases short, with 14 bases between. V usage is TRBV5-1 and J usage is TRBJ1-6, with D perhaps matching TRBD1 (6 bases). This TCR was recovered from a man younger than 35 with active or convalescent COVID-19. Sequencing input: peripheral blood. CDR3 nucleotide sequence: TGCGCCAGCAGCTTGGAACCGGGACATTCCAATTCACCCCTCCACTTT. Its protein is CASSLEPGHSNSPLHF.